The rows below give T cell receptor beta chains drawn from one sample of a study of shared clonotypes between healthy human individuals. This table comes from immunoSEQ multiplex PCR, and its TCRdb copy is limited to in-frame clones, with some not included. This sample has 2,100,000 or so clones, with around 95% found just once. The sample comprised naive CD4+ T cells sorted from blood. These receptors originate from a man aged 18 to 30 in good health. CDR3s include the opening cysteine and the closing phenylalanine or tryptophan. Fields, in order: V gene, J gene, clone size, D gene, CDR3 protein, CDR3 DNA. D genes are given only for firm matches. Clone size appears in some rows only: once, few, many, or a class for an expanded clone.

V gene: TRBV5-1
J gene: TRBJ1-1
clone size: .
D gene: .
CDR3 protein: CASSLDEGRAEAFF
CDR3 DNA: TGCGCCAGCAGCTTGGACGAGGGAAGGGCTGAAGCTTTCTTT

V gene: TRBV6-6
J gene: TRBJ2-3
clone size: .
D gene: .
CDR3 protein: CASSYPRSSGTDTQYF
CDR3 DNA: TGTGCCAGCAGTTACCCACGGAGTTCAGGCACAGATACGCAGTATTTT

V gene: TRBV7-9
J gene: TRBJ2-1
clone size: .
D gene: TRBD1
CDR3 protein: CASSSGQGSSYNEQFF
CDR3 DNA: TGTGCCAGCAGTTCGGGACAGGGGAGCTCCTACAATGAGCAGTTCTTC

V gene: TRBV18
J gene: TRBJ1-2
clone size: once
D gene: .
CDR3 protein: CASSPPRGLFDYGYTF
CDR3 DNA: TGTGCCAGCTCACCACCGAGAGGGCTCTTCGACTATGGCTACACCTTC

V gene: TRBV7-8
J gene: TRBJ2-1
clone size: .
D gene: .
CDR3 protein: CASSLVGQDNEQFF
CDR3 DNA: TGTGCCAGCAGCTTAGTAGGGCAGGACAATGAGCAGTTCTTC

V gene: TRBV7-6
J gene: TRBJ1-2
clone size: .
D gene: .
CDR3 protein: CASSPDLFNGYTF
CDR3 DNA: TGTGCCAGCAGCCCCGACTTGTTTAATGGCTACACCTTC

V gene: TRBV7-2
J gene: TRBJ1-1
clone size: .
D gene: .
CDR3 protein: CASSLMNGGSTEAFF
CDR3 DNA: TGTGCCAGCAGCTTAATGAACGGGGGGAGCACTGAAGCTTTCTTT

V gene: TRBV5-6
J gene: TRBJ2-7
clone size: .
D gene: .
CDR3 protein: CASSLGGVGAYEQYF
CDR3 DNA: TGTGCCAGCAGCTTGGGGGGCGTAGGGGCCTACGAGCAGTACTTC

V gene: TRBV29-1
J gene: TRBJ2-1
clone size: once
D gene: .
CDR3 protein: CSVHKGTGNINEQFF
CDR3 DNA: TGCAGCGTACATAAAGGGACGGGTAATATCAATGAGCAGTTCTTC

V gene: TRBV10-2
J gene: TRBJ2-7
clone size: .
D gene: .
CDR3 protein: CASLKGGGEQYF
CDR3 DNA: TGCGCCAGCCTAAAGGGGGGCGGCGAGCAGTACTTC

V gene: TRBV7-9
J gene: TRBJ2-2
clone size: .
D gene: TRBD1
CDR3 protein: CASSGRDRASNTGELFF
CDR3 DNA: TGTGCCAGCAGCGGCCGGGACAGGGCCTCGAACACCGGGGAGCTGTTTTTT

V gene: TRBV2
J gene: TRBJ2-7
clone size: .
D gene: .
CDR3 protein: CASSSVGGPPYEQYF
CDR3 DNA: TGTGCCAGCAGTTCCGTCGGGGGGCCCCCCTACGAGCAGTACTTC

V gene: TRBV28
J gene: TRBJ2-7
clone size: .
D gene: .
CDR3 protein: CASRKQGMYSYEQYF
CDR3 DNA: TGTGCCAGCAGAAAGCAGGGAATGTACTCCTACGAGCAGTACTTC

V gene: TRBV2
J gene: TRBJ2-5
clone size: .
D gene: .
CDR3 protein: CASGEAEGRPETQYF
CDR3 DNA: TGTGCCAGCGGGGAAGCCGAGGGTCGTCCAGAGACCCAGTACTTC

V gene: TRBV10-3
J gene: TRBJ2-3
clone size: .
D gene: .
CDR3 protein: CAIRAGDNTDTQYF
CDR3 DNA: TGTGCCATCAGAGCAGGGGATAACACAGATACGCAGTATTTT

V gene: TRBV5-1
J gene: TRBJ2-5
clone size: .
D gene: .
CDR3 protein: CASSSRLVNLAETQYF
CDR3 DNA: TGCGCCAGCAGCTCGAGACTGGTAAACTTGGCGGAGACCCAGTACTTC

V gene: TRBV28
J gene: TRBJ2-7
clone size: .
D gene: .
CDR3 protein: CASGPGRVRLGEQYF
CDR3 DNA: TGTGCCAGCGGTCCAGGACGCGTTCGGTTGGGCGAGCAGTACTTC

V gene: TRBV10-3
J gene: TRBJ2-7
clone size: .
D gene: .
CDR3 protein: CAISESQAPYEQYF
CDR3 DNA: TGTGCCATCAGTGAGTCACAGGCCCCCTACGAGCAGTACTTC

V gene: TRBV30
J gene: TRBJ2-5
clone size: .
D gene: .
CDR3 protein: CAWRTSGETQYF
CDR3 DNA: TGTGCCTGGAGAACCTCAGGGGAGACCCAGTACTTC

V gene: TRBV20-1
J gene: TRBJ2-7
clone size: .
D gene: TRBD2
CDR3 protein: CSTGLGEQYF
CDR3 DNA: TGCAGTACGGGACTAGGCGAGCAGTACTTC

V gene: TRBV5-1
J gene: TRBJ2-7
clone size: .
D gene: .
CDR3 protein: CASSANRDSYEQYF
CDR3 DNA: TGCGCCAGCAGCGCCAACAGGGATTCCTACGAGCAGTACTTC

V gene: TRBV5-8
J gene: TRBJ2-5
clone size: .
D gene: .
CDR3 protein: CASSLRFGRQVQETQYF
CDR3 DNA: TGTGCCAGCAGCTTGCGTTTCGGGCGTCAGGTCCAAGAGACCCAGTACTTC

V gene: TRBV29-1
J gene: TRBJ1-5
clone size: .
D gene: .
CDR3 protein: CSVGVGSASNQPQHF
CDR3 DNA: TGCAGCGTTGGAGTTGGATCGGCTTCCAATCAGCCCCAGCATTTT

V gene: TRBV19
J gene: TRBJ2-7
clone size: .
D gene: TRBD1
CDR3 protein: CASSIEGQGGEQYF
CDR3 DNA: TGTGCCAGTAGTATTGAGGGACAGGGAGGCGAGCAGTACTTC

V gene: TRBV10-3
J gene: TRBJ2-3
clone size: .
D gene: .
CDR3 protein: CAITSGVTDTQYF
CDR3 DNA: TGTGCCATCACTTCAGGGGTCACAGATACGCAGTATTTT

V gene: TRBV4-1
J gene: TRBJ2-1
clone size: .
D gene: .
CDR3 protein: CASSQDSGGNYNEQFF
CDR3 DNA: TGCGCCAGCAGCCAAGATTCAGGGGGGAACTACAATGAGCAGTTCTTC

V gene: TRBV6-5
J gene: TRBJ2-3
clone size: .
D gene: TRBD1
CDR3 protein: CASSWTGGPDTQYF
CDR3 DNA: TGTGCCAGCAGCTGGACAGGTGGCCCAGATACGCAGTATTTT

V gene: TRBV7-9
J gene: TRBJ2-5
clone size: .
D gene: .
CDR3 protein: CASSLLPAETQYF
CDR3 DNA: TGTGCCAGCAGCTTGTTACCAGCAGAGACCCAGTACTTC

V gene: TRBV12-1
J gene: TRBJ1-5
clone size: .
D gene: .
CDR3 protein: CASSPPSGGRSNQPQHF
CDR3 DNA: TGTGCCAGCAGCCCCCCTTCCGGGGGCAGGAGCAATCAGCCCCAGCATTTT

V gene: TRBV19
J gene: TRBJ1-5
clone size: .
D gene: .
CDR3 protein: CASSTGRNNQPQHF
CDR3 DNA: TGTGCCAGTAGTACAGGACGGAACAATCAGCCCCAGCATTTT

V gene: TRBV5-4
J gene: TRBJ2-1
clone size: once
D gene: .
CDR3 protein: CASSLTAFNEQFF
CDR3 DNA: TGTGCCAGCAGCTTGACAGCTTTCAATGAGCAGTTCTTC

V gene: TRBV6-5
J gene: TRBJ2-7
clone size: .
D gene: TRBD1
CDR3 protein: CASSYSATGVHEQYF
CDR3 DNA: TGTGCCAGCAGTTACTCGGCGACAGGGGTTCACGAGCAGTACTTC

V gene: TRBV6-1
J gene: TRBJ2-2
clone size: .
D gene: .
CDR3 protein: CASRVPTGELFF
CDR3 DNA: TGTGCCAGCAGGGTCCCCACCGGGGAGCTGTTTTTT

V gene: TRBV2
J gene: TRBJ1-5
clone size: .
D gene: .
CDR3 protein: CASSGQDVQPQHF
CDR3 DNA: TGTGCCAGCAGTGGACAGGACGTTCAGCCCCAGCATTTT

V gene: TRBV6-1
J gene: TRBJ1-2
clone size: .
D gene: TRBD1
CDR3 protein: CASHGTDYGYTF
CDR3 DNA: TGTGCCAGCCATGGGACAGATTATGGCTACACCTTC

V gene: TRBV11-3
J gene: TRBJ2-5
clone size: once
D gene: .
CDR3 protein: CASSPSEYQETQYF
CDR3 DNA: TGTGCCAGCAGCCCGAGTGAGTACCAAGAGACCCAGTACTTC

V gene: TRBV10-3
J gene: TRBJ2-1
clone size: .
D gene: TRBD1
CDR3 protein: CAISEWTGEHNEQFF
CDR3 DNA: TGTGCCATCAGTGAATGGACAGGGGAACACAATGAGCAGTTCTTC

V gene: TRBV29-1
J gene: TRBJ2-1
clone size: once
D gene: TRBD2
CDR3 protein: CSGGGGRSSYNEQFF
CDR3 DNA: TGCAGCGGGGGTGGCGGGAGGAGCTCCTACAATGAGCAGTTCTTC

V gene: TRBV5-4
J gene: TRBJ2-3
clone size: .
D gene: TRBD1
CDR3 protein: CASSRGQDLTQYF
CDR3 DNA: TGTGCCAGCAGCAGGGGGCAGGACCTTACGCAGTATTTT

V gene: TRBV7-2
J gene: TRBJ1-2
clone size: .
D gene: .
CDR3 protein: CASSLSGGADYGYTF
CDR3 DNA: TGTGCCAGCAGCTTAAGCGGAGGGGCGGACTATGGCTACACCTTC

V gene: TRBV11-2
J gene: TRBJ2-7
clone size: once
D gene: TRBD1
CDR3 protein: CASSFGQGVYEQYF
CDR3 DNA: TGTGCCAGCAGCTTCGGACAGGGGGTCTACGAGCAGTACTTC

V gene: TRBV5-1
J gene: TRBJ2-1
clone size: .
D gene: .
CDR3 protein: CASSPGTDAWNEQFF
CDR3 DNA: TGCGCCAGCAGTCCCGGGACCGACGCCTGGAATGAGCAGTTCTTC

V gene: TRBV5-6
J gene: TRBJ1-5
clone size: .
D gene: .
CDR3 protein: CASSWGTDNQPQHF
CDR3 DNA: TGTGCCAGCAGCTGGGGGACGGACAATCAGCCCCAGCATTTT

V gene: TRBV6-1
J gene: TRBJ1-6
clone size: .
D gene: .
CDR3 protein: CASSGDSSYNSPLHF
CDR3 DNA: TGTGCCAGCAGTGGTGATAGCTCCTATAATTCACCCCTCCACTTT

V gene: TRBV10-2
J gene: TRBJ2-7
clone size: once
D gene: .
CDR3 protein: CASSGTASYEQYF
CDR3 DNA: TGCGCCAGCAGTGGGACGGCGTCCTACGAGCAGTACTTC

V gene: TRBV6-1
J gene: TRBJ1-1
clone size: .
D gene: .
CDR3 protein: CASSEGLGGTEAFF
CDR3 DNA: TGTGCCAGCAGTGAAGGGTTGGGGGGAACTGAAGCTTTCTTT